This TCR beta chain was recovered during a study of shared clonotypes between healthy human individuals. Sequencing was at deep level. The assay was immunoSEQ multiplex PCR, and TCRdb's table has in-frame clones only and misses some. The sample consists of 150,000 to 200,000 clones, about 93% of them appearing once. The sequencing sample was made of naive CD4+ T cells sorted from blood. Noted subset: CD45RA+ positively selected. The TCR comes from a woman aged 25 to 45 in good health.

CDR3 in DNA: TGTGCCAGCAGTGATGGTGGCGCGGGAACCTACGAGCAGTACTTC. Residues: CASSDGGAGTYEQYF. The V call is TRBV6-1, the J call TRBJ2-7; a weak D match, TRBD2 (6 bases). The CDR3 runs to 15 residues. Per germline, CDR1 MNHNS and CDR2 SASEGT. With 3 bases removed from V and 2 bases from J, the gap between germline ends came to 14 bases.